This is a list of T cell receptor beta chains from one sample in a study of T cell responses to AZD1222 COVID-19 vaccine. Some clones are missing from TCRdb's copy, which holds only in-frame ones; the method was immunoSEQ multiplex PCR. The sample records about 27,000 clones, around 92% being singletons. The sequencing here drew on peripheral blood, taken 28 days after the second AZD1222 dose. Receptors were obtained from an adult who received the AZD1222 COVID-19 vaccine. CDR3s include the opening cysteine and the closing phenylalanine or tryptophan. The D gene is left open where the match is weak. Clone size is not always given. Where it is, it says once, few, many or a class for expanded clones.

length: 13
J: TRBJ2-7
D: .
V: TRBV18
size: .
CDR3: CASSSQDTYEQYF
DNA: TGTGCCAGCTCCTCTCAGGACACATACGAGCAGTACTTC

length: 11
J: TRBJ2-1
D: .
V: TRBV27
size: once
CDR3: CASSLNNEQFF
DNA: TGTGCCAGCAGTCTCAACAATGAGCAGTTCTTC

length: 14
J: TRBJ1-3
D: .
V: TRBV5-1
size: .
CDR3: CASSRDTSGNTIYF
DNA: TGCGCCAGCAGTCGCGACACCTCTGGAAACACCATATATTTT

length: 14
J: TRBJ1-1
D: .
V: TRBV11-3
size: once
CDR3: CASSLGEMNTEAFF
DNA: TGTGCCAGCAGCTTAGGAGAGATGAACACTGAAGCTTTCTTT

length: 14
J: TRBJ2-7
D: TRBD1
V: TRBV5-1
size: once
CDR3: CASSSGTGSYEQYF
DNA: TGCGCCAGCAGCTCCGGGACAGGATCCTACGAGCAGTACTTC

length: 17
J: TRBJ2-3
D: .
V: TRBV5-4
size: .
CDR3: CASSEKLRTYSTDTQYF
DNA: TGTGCCAGCAGCGAAAAACTCCGAACCTATAGCACAGATACGCAGTATTTT

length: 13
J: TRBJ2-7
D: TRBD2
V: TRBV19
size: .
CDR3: CASSTGTTYEQYF
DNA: TGTGCCAGTAGTACCGGGACTACCTACGAGCAGTACTTC

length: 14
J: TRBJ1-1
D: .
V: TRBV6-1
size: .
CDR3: CASSEMAGITEAFF
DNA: TGTGCCAGCAGTGAAATGGCAGGGATCACTGAAGCTTTCTTT

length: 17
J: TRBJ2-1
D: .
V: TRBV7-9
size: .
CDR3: CASSFLDPGTGRSEQFF
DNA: TGTGCCAGCAGCTTCCTCGACCCCGGGACTGGTAGGAGTGAGCAGTTCTTC

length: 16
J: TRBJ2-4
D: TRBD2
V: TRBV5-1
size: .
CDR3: CASSLGLALAKNIQYF
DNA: TGCGCCAGCAGCTTGGGACTAGCGTTAGCCAAAAACATTCAGTACTTC

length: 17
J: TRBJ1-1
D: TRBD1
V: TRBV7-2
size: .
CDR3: CASSTRTGAPLGTEAFF
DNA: TGTGCCAGCAGCACCAGGACAGGGGCCCCCCTCGGCACTGAAGCTTTCTTT

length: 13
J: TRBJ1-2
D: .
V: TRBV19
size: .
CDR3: CASSMDVNYGYTF
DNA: TGTGCCAGTAGTATGGACGTCAACTATGGCTACACCTTC

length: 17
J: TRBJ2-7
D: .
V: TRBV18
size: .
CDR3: CASSPLTGTVSSYEQYF
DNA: TGTGCCAGCTCACCGCTAACCGGGACGGTGAGCTCCTACGAGCAGTACTTC

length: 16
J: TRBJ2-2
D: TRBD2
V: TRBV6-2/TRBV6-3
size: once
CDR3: CASSFLAGQTSGELFF
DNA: TGTGCCAGCAGTTTTCTAGCGGGACAGACCTCCGGGGAGCTGTTTTTT

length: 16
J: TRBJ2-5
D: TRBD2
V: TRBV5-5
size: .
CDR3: CASSLRGTSGQETQYF
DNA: TGTGCCAGCAGCTTGCGTGGGACTAGCGGCCAAGAGACCCAGTACTTC

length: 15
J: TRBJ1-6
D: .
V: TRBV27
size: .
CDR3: CASSLGGTYNSPLHF
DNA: TGTGCCAGCAGTTTGGGCGGAACATATAATTCACCCCTCCACTTT

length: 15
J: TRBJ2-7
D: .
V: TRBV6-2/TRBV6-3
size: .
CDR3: CASSYSAESSYEQYF
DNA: TGTGCCAGCAGTTACTCTGCGGAAAGCTCCTACGAGCAGTACTTC

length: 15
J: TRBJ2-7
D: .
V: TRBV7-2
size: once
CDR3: CASSLVAHGPYEQYF
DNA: TGTGCCAGCAGCTTAGTTGCGCACGGACCCTACGAGCAGTACTTC

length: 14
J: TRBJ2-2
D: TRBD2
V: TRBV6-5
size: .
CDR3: CASLSGKHTGELFF
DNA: TGTGCCAGTTTAAGCGGGAAGCACACCGGGGAGCTGTTTTTT

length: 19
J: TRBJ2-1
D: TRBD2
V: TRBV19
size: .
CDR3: CASSMEARLAGSSYNEQFF
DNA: TGTGCCAGTAGTATGGAGGCCAGACTAGCGGGAAGCTCCTACAATGAGCAGTTCTTC

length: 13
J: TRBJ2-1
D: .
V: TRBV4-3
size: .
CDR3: CASSQAIRNEQFF
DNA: TGCGCCAGCAGCCAGGCAATTAGGAATGAGCAGTTCTTC

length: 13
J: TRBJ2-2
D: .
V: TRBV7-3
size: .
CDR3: CASSSLNTGELFF
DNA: TGTGCCAGCAGCAGTCTGAACACCGGGGAGCTGTTTTTT

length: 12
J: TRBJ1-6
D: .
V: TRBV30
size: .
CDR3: CAWSRTDSPLHF
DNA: TGTGCCTGGAGTAGGACAGATTCACCCCTCCACTTT

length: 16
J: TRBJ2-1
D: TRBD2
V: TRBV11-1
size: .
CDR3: CASSSGLAGSYNEQFF
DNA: TGTGCCAGCAGCTCTGGACTAGCGGGCTCCTACAATGAGCAGTTCTTC

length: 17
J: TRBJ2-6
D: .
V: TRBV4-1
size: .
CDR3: CASSRRTVAAGANVLTF
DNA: TGCGCCAGCTCTCGACGAACGGTGGCCGCGGGGGCCAACGTCCTGACTTTC

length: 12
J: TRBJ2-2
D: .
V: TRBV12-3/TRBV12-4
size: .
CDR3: CASSLNTGELFF
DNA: TGTGCCAGCAGTTTGAACACCGGGGAGCTGTTTTTT

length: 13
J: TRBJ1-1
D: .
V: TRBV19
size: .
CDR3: CASSAQPNTEAFF
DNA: TGTGCCAGTTCGGCGCAGCCGAACACTGAAGCTTTCTTT

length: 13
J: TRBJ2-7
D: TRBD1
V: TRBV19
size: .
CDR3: CASVRDRDYEQYF
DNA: TGTGCCAGTGTCCGGGACAGGGACTACGAGCAGTACTTC

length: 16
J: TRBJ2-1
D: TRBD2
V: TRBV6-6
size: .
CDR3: CASSYSTSGSYNEQFF
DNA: TGTGCCAGCAGTTACTCGACTAGCGGGTCCTACAATGAGCAGTTCTTC

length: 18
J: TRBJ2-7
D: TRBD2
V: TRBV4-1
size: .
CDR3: CASSQTPGLAGKSYEQYF
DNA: TGCGCCAGCAGCCAAACCCCAGGACTAGCGGGGAAATCCTACGAGCAGTACTTC

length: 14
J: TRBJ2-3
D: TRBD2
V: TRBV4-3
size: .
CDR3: CASSPTSGPDTQYF
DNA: TGCGCCAGCAGCCCGACTAGCGGGCCAGATACGCAGTATTTT

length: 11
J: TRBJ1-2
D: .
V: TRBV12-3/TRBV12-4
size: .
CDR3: CASSLNYGYTF
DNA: TGTGCCAGCAGTTTAAACTATGGCTACACCTTC

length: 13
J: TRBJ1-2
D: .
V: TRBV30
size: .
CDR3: CAWNYRRSYGYTF
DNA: TGTGCCTGGAATTACAGGAGGTCCTATGGCTACACCTTC

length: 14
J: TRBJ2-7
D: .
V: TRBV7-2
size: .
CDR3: CASSLAPGSYEQYF
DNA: TGTGCCAGCAGCTTAGCCCCGGGCTCCTACGAGCAGTACTTC

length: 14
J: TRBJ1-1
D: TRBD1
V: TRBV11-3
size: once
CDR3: CASSIRQGTTEAFF
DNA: TGTGCCAGCAGCATCCGACAGGGTACCACTGAAGCTTTCTTT

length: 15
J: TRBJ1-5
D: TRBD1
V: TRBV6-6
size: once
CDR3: CASSFGQGHYQPQHF
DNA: TGTGCCAGCAGTTTTGGACAGGGCCACTATCAGCCCCAGCATTTT

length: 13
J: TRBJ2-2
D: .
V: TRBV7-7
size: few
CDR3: CASRVDSGGELFF
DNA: TGTGCCAGCAGGGTAGACTCGGGCGGGGAGCTGTTTTTT

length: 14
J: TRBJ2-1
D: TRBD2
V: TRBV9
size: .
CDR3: CASSRTSGYNEQFF
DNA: TGTGCCAGCAGCCGGACTAGCGGTTACAATGAGCAGTTCTTC

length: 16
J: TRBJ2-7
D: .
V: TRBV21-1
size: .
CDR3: CASSKHLTASSYEQYF
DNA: TGTGCCAGCAGCAAACATCTAACGGCCTCCTCCTACGAGCAGTACTTC

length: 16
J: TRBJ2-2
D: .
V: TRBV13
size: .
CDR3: CASRARRAANTGELFF
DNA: TGTGCCAGCAGAGCGCGGAGGGCCGCGAACACCGGGGAGCTGTTTTTT

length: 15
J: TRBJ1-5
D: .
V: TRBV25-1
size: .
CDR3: CASSDKQVNNQPQHF
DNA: TGTGCCAGCAGTGATAAGCAGGTTAACAATCAGCCCCAGCATTTT

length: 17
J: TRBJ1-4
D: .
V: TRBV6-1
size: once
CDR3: CASSAPSGGSGYEKLFF
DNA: TGTGCCAGCAGTGCCCCGTCGGGGGGATCGGGGTATGAAAAACTGTTTTTT

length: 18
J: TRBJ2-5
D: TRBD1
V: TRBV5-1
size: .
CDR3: CASSRQYATGAAGETQYF
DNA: TGCGCCAGCAGCAGACAATATGCGACAGGGGCTGCGGGAGAGACCCAGTACTTC

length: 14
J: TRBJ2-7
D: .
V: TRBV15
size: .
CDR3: CATSRARGTYEQYF
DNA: TGTGCCACCAGCAGAGCGCGGGGCACCTACGAGCAGTACTTC

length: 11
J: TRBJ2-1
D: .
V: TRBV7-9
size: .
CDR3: CASSYYNEQFF
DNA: TGTGCCAGCAGCTATTACAATGAGCAGTTCTTC

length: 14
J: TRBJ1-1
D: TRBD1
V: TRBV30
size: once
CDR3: CAWTRQGLNTEAFF
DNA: TGTGCCTGGACTCGACAGGGACTGAACACTGAAGCTTTCTTT

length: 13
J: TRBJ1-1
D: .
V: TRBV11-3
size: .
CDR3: CASSLVGATEAFF
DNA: TGTGCCAGCAGCTTAGTAGGGGCCACTGAAGCTTTCTTT

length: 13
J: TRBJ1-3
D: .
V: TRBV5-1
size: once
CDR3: CASSPRSGNTIYF
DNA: TGCGCCAGCAGCCCTCGGTCTGGAAACACCATATATTTT

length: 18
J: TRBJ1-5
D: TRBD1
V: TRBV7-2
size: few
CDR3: CASSSPNPQGKGNQPQHF
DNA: TGTGCCAGCAGCTCGCCAAACCCACAGGGGAAAGGCAATCAGCCCCAGCATTTT

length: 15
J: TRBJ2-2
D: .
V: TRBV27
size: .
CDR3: CASRPWGLGTGELFF
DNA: TGTGCCAGCAGGCCGTGGGGGCTGGGCACCGGGGAGCTGTTTTTT

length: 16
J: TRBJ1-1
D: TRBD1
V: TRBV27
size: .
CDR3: CASSLRLDRGQTEAFF
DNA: TGTGCCAGCAGTTTGCGCCTGGACAGGGGGCAAACTGAAGCTTTCTTT

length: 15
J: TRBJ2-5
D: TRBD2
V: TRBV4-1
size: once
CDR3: CASSQGRTGGETQYF
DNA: TGCGCCAGCAGCCAAGGGCGGACGGGAGGGGAGACCCAGTACTTC

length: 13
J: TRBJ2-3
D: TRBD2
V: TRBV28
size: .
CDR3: CASSGIAGDTQYF
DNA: TGTGCCAGCAGTGGGATAGCGGGGGATACGCAGTATTTT